This TCR beta chain is from a study of CD8 T cells in Susac syndrome. The V end was cut by 2 bases, the J end by 0 bases, with 7 bases between. CDR1 and CDR2 from the germline V gene are KGHSH and LQKENI. The CDR3 contains 14 residues. About 0.5 to 1 ug RNA was reverse transcribed with random hexamers. It was immunoSEQ multiplex PCR that amplified TCR beta CDR3 across 54 Vbeta and 13 Jbeta. MiXCR was run by TCRdb on the immunoSEQ multiplex PCR reads, yielding one entry per CDR3 protein. This table holds about 150,000 distinct CDR3 sequences, roughly 95% found once. V gene TRBV18 combines with J gene TRBJ1-1; D may be TRBD1 (5 bases). Input material: CD4+ T cells from PBMCs. The TCR originated in a human donor in good health. Here the CDR3 reads CASSPSRVNTEAFF. The CDR3 region has the DNA TGTGCCAGCTCACCAAGCAGGGTGAACACTGAAGCTTTCTTT.